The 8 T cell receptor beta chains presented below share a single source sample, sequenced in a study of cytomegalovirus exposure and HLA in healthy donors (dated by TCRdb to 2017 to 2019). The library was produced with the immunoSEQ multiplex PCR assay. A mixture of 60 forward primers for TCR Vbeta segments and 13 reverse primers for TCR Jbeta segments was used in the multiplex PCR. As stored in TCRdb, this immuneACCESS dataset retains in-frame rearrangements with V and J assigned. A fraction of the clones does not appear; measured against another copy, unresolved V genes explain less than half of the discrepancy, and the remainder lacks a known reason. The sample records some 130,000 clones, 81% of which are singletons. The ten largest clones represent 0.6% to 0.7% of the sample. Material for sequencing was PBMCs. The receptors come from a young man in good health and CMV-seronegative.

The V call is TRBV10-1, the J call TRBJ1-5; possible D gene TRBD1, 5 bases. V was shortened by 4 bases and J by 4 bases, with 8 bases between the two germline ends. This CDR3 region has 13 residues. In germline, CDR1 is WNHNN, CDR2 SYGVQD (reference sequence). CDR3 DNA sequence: TGCGCCAGCAGTGTCCGGGGGAATCAGCCCCAGCATTTT. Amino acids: CASSVRGNQPQHF.

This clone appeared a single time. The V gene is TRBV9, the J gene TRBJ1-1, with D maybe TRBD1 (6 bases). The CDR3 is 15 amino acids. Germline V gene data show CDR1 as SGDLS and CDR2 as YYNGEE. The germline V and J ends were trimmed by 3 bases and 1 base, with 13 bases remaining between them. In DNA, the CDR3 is TGTGCCAGCAGCGCGCTGGGACAAAGGAACACTGAAGCTTTCTTT. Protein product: CASSALGQRNTEAFF.

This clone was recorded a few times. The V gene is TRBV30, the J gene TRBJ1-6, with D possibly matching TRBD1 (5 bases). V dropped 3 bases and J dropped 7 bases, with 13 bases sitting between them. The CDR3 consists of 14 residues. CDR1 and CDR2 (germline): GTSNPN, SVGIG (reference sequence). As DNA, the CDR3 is TGTGCCTGGAGCGGAGGGGAACTCAATTCACCCCTCCACTTT. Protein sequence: CAWSGGELNSPLHF.

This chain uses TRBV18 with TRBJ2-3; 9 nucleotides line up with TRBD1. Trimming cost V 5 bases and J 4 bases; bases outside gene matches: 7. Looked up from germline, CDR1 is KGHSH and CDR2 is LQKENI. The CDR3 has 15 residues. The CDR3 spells CASSTIGQGPDTQYF. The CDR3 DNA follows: TGTGCCAGCTCAACAATCGGACAGGGGCCAGATACGCAGTATTTT.

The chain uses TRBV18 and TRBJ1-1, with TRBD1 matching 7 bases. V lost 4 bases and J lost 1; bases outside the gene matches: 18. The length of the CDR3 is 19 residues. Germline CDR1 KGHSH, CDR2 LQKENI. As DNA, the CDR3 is TGTGCCAGCTCACTCAGGGGGATCAAATCTTTGATGAAGAACACTGAAGCTTTCTTT. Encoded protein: CASSLRGIKSLMKNTEAFF.

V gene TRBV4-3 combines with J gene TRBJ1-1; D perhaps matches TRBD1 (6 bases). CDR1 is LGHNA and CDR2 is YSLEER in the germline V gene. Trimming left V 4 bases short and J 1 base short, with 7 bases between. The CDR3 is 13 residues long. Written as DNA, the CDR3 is TGCGCCAGCAGCCGACAGGAGAACACTGAAGCTTTCTTT. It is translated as CASSRQENTEAFF.

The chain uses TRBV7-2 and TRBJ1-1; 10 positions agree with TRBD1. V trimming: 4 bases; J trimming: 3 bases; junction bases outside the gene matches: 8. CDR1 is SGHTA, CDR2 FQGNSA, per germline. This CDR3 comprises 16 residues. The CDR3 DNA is TGTGCCAGCAGCTCAGACAGGGGGCATCGGGACACTGAAGCTTTCTTT. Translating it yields CASSSDRGHRDTEAFF. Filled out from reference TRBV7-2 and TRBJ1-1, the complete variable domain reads GAGVSQSPSNKVTEKGKDVELRCDPISGHTALYWYRQSLGQGLEFLIYFQGNSAPDKSGLPSDRFSAERTGGSVSTLTIQRTQQEDSAVYLCASSSDRGHRDTEAFFGQGTRLTVV.

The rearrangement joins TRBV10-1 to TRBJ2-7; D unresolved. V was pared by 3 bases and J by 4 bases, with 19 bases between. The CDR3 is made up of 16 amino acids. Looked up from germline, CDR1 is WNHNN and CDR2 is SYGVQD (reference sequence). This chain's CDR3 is CASSDWASDARYEQYF. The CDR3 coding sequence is TGCGCCAGCAGTGATTGGGCCTCCGATGCGAGATACGAGCAGTACTTC.